Sequencing of this T cell receptor beta chain was carried out in a study of cytomegalovirus exposure and HLA in healthy donors. Primers for the PCR totalled 60 Vbeta and 13 Jbeta. Some clones are missing from TCRdb's copy, which holds only in-frame ones; the method was immunoSEQ multiplex PCR. Found here are 200,000 to 250,000 clones, about 80% of them singletons; the top ten hold about 0.6%. The CDR3 is 15 residues long. V dropped 11 bases and J dropped 4; count of bases not matched to a gene: 16. The germline CDR1 and CDR2 sequences are LNHDA and SQIVND (reference sequence). This receptor was identified in a woman aged 40-49 years in good health and CMV-seronegative. Sequenced input: PBMCs. The rearrangement uses TRBV19 and TRBJ1-1, with TRBD1 matching over 7 bases. CDR3 DNA sequence: TGTGCCTCCTCCCGGGACAGCCACCTGAGCACTGAAGCTTTCTTT. Protein product: CASSRDSHLSTEAFF.